This T cell receptor beta chain was sequenced for a study of cytomegalovirus exposure and HLA in healthy donors. Overall study context: In terms of ancestry, the Caucasian-associated cluster contained about 81% of the approximately 400 genotyped donors.

This CDR3 has 16 amino acids. The V gene lost 3 bases and the J gene lost 8 bases, with 19 bases spanning the gap. The germline V gene has CDR1 MNHEY and CDR2 SVGAGI. Study results and limitations: In an earlier analysis, productive rearrangement rates for most beta V segments clustered near 87% or 30%.

When sampled, the donors appeared nominally healthy, though they likely had unrecorded immune exposures. This clone was seen more than once but under ten times. Its antigen is unidentified. Use of 60 Vbeta and 13 Jbeta primers characterized the PCR. Only in-frame clones appear in the TCRdb table, and some are missing; sequencing was by immunoSEQ multiplex PCR. Of approximately 190,000 clones in the sample, approximately 83% were seen once. This chain connects TRBV6-5 to TRBJ1-4, with D possibly being TRBD1 (5 bases). Sequencing used PBMCs. The sequence came from a boy younger than 10 in good health and CMV-seronegative. This chain's CDR3 is CASSYRGDSRGEKLFF. CDR3 sequence (DNA): TGTGCCAGCAGTTATCGCGGGGACTCGCGGGGGGAAAAACTGTTTTTT.